Shown below are 25 T cell receptor beta chains from a single sample sequenced in a study of shared clonotypes between healthy human individuals. Generated by immunoSEQ multiplex PCR, the TCRdb table keeps only in-frame clones and is missing some. The sample yields 2,500,000 or so clones, roughly 90% seen once. Source material: naive CD4+ T cells from PBMCs. Subset reported: CD45RA+ positively selected. These receptor sequences come from a man between 18 and 29 years old in good health. Some clones in this sample may be carry-over from other donors' samples.

With respect to this clone: Other DNA sequences of this sample code for an identical CDR3. V and J are TRBV7-9 and TRBJ2-2, with D hard to call. V dropped 1 base and J dropped 2 bases, with 8 bases sitting between them. Germline assignment: CDR1 SEHNR and CDR2 FQNEAQ (reference sequence). This CDR3 comprises 15 residues. CDR3 in amino acids: CASSLGQANTGELFF. CDR3 nucleotides: TGTGCCAGCAGCTTAGGGCAGGCCAACACCGGGGAGCTGTTTTTT.

The chain recombines TRBV29-1 with TRBJ2-5; possibly TRBD1 or TRBD2 for D (6 bases each). The CDR3 spans 13 residues. The ends were cut back, 1 base at V and 4 bases at J, with 10 bases in the middle. Germline-derived CDR1 and CDR2 are SQVTM and ANQGSEA. DNA of the CDR3: TGCAGCGTTGAAGGGGGGGCGCGAGAGACCCAGTACTTC. Its protein product is CSVEGGARETQYF.

The chain combines TRBV6-5 with TRBJ1-1, with D perhaps matching TRBD1 (5 bases). This CDR3 spans 15 amino acids. Trimming removed 4 bases at V and 4 bases at J, with 16 bases between. The germline CDR1 and CDR2 sequences are MNHEY and SVGAGI. CDR3 sequence: CASSSWGRAGTEAFF. CDR3 coding DNA: TGTGCCAGCAGTTCCTGGGGGAGGGCGGGCACTGAAGCTTTCTTT.

This chain uses TRBV11-2 with TRBJ1-3, with D possibly being TRBD1 (6 bases). Germline V lookup: CDR1 SGHAT, CDR2 FQNNGV. CDR3 length: 16 residues. The ends were cut back, 5 bases at V and 0 bases at J, with 14 bases in the middle. DNA of the CDR3: TGTGCCAGCAGCCGTCCCGGGACAATCTCTGGAAACACCATATATTTT. Translation gives CASSRPGTISGNTIYF.

The V gene is TRBV4-3, the J gene TRBJ2-7; 9 bases fit TRBD1. Looked up from germline, CDR1 is LGHNA and CDR2 is YSLEER. The length of the CDR3 is 15 residues. With V trimmed by 0 bases and J by 2 bases, 2 bases remained unmatched. DNA for the CDR3: TGCGCCAGCAGCCAAGAACAGGGGGCCGCCTACGAGCAGTACTTC. Encoded protein: CASSQEQGAAYEQYF.

The J gene is TRBJ2-1, the V gene TRBV30; maybe TRBD1 (5 bases). Germline V gene data show CDR1 as GTSNPN and CDR2 as SVGIG (reference sequence). The ends were cut back, 3 bases at V and 6 bases at J, with 12 bases in the middle. The CDR3 totals 13 residues. The CDR3 loop is CAWSQGVANEQFF. As DNA, the CDR3 is TGTGCCTGGAGCCAGGGTGTGGCCAATGAGCAGTTCTTC. Full variable domain (missing parts from reference TRBV30 and TRBJ2-1): SQTIHQWPATLVQPVGSPLSLECTVEGTSNPNLYWYRQAAGRGLQLLFYSVGIGQISSEVPQNLSASRPQDRQFILSSKKLLLSDSGFYLCAWSQGVANEQFFGPGTRLTVL.

The chain has TRBV28 and TRBJ2-7, with D hard to call. Per the germline V gene, CDR1 is MDHEN and CDR2 is SYDVKM. Trimming cost V 6 bases and J 2 bases, with 14 bases left between them. This CDR3 is built from 14 residues. This CDR3 is CASRSSWAAYEQYF. CDR3 in DNA: TGTGCCAGCAGGTCTTCATGGGCCGCCTACGAGCAGTACTTC.

The chain carries TRBV7-2 and TRBJ2-1; a weak D match, TRBD2 (6 bases). This CDR3 has 15 amino acids. Germline loops: CDR1 SGHTA, CDR2 FQGNSA. The V end was cut by 1 base, the J end by 3 bases, with 10 bases between. The CDR3 sequence: CASSLDSGVYNEQFF. CDR3 nucleotides: TGTGCCAGCAGCTTAGATTCGGGGGTCTACAATGAGCAGTTCTTC.

The rearrangement joins TRBV27 to TRBJ1-6, with no clear D. The germline V gene has CDR1 MNHEY and CDR2 SMNVEV (reference sequence). The CDR3 extends over 13 amino acids. The ends were cut back, 4 bases at V and 7 bases at J, with 8 bases in the middle. Written as DNA, the CDR3 is TGTGCCAGCAGTTCGCGATACAATTCACCCCTCCACTTT. It codes for CASSSRYNSPLHF.

The chain has TRBV27 and TRBJ2-7, with a tentative D call TRBD2 (6 bases). Germline loops: CDR1 MNHEY, CDR2 SMNVEV (reference sequence). This CDR3 has 15 amino acids. V lost 1 base and J 3 bases, leaving 13 bases between the germline ends. The CDR3, as DNA: TGTGCCAGCAGTTTATATAGCGGACTAAGCTACGAGCAGTACTTC. It encodes CASSLYSGLSYEQYF.

CDR3 bases: TGTGCCAGCAGCTCCCGCGCAGGGAGCTCCTACAATGAGCAGTTCTTC. Amino acids: CASSSRAGSSYNEQFF. The chain recombines TRBV11-3 with TRBJ2-1, with D perhaps being TRBD1 or TRBD2 (5 bases each). V shed 4 bases and J shed 0 bases, with 13 bases lying between them. The length of the CDR3 is 16 residues. Germline V gene lookup returns CDR1 SGHNT and CDR2 YENEEA.

This clone was detected once. The CDR3: CASRGTVGSGANVLTF. The DNA for the CDR3 is TGTGCCAGCAGAGGGACAGTGGGCTCTGGGGCCAACGTCCTGACTTTC. The chain uses TRBV7-9 and TRBJ2-6; 7 bases match TRBD1. The V segment lost 6 bases and the J segment 0 bases; nucleotides outside the gene matches: 5. Germline-derived CDR1 and CDR2 are SEHNR and FQNEAQ (reference sequence). The length of the CDR3 is 16 residues.

The chain recombines TRBV27 with TRBJ2-1, with a weak D call TRBD2 (6 bases). This CDR3 has 18 amino acids. V lost 5 bases to trimming and J lost 0 bases, with 20 bases between them. Germline lookup yields CDR1 MNHEY and CDR2 SMNVEV (reference sequence). The CDR3 loop reads CASSRVGTLISSYNEQFF. DNA of the CDR3: TGTGCCAGCAGTCGTGTCGGGACTCTAATAAGCTCCTACAATGAGCAGTTCTTC.

The chain recombines TRBV2 with TRBJ2-5; no reliable D call. V dropped 2 bases and J dropped 5 bases, with 12 bases sitting between them. Germline values: CDR1 SNHLY, CDR2 FYNNEI. This CDR3 comprises 14 residues. CDR3 DNA: TGTGCCAGCAGTGAATTGTATGTCGGGGAGACCCAGTACTTC. Translating it yields CASSELYVGETQYF.

This chain uses TRBV7-2 with TRBJ2-1; TRBD1 might be the D (5 bases). Trimming left V 5 bases short and J 0 bases short, with 14 bases between. CDR1 is SGHTA, CDR2 FQGNSA, per germline. The CDR3 length is 16 residues. CDR3 amino acids: CASSHDRGGSYNEQFF. For the CDR3, the DNA is TGTGCCAGCAGCCACGATAGGGGCGGCTCCTACAATGAGCAGTTCTTC.

V gene TRBV13 combines with J gene TRBJ2-2; TRBD1 matches at 10 bases. V lost 5 bases and J lost 4; bases outside the gene matches: 25. Germline V gives CDR1 PRHDT, CDR2 FYEKMQ (reference sequence). The CDR3 is made up of 22 amino acids. Written as DNA, the CDR3 is TGTGCCAGCAGCCAACTATCGAGGACAGGGGGAGCAAATGGCGTCGGCACCGGGGAGCTGTTTTTT. It translates to CASSQLSRTGGANGVGTGELFF.

This CDR3 reads CASSLYGLAGVSEQYF. The CDR3 bases are TGTGCCAGCAGTTTATACGGACTAGCGGGAGTCTCCGAGCAGTACTTC. V and J are TRBV28 and TRBJ2-7; 13 bases match TRBD2. The CDR3 is 16 amino acids. The germline V gene has CDR1 MDHEN and CDR2 SYDVKM. V lost 1 base, J lost 6 bases, and 6 bases stayed unmatched.

V is TRBV6-1 and J is TRBJ1-5; D gene ambiguous. The V gene lost 6 bases and the J gene lost 0 bases, with 9 bases spanning the gap. Germline V gives CDR1 MNHNS, CDR2 SASEGT. CDR3 length equals 14 residues. The CDR3 sequence: CASSSDGSNQPQHF. The CDR3 DNA is TGTGCCAGCAGCAGCGACGGTAGCAATCAGCCCCAGCATTTT.

The J gene is TRBJ2-7, the V gene TRBV7-9, with D perhaps TRBD1 (6 bases). The CDR3 totals 15 residues. V gave up 5 bases and J gave up 0 bases, with 14 bases separating them. In germline, CDR1 is SEHNR, CDR2 FQNEAQ (reference sequence). CDR3 amino acids: CASSQIQGSSYEQYF. Here the CDR3 DNA reads TGTGCCAGCAGCCAAATACAGGGATCCTCCTACGAGCAGTACTTC. Full variable domain (remainder filled in from reference TRBV7-9 and TRBJ2-7): DTGVSQNPRHKITKRGQNVTFRCDPISEHNRLYWYRQTLGQGPEFLTYFQNEAQLEKSRLLSDRFSAERPKGSFSTLEIQRTEQGDSAMYLCASSQIQGSSYEQYFGPGTRLTVT.

This chain links TRBV29-1 with TRBJ2-7; TRBD1 aligns across 7 bases. Trimming removed 2 bases from V and 1 base from J; junction bases left unmatched: 8. Germline V gives CDR1 SQVTM, CDR2 ANQGSEA. The CDR3 covers 15 residues. CDR3 amino acids: CSVELQGTPSYEQYF. Here the CDR3 DNA reads TGCAGCGTTGAATTACAGGGGACACCTTCCTACGAGCAGTACTTC.

This clone is a singleton in its sample. This chain joins TRBV5-1 and TRBJ1-5; tentative D call: TRBD1 (5 bases). Germline values: CDR1 SGHRS, CDR2 YFSETQ. The CDR3 contains 15 residues. The V end was cut by 0 bases, the J end by 4 bases, with 11 bases between. The CDR3 DNA follows: TGCGCCAGCAGCTTGGAACCCTGGGGGAATCAGCCCCAGCATTTT. Protein product: CASSLEPWGNQPQHF. The entire variable domain, with the rest obtained from reference TRBV5-1 and TRBJ1-5, is as follows: KAGVTQTPRYLIKTRGQQVTLSCSPISGHRSVSWYQQTPGQGLQFLFEYFSETQRNKGNFPGRFSGRQFSNSRSEMNVSTLELGDSALYLCASSLEPWGNQPQHFGDGTRLSIL.

This chain links TRBV28 with TRBJ2-2; weak D call: TRBD2 (5 bases). CDR1 MDHEN and CDR2 SYDVKM come from the germline V gene. Between the trimmed V and J ends, which lost 3 bases and 2 bases, there was a span of 16 bases. The CDR3 extends over 17 amino acids. The CDR3 spells CASSFYRADLNTGELFF. The CDR3 DNA reads TGTGCCAGCAGTTTCTACAGAGCGGACCTAAACACCGGGGAGCTGTTTTTT. Based on the CDR3 plus reference TRBV28 and TRBJ2-2, the full variable domain is DVKVTQSSRYLVKRTGEKVFLECVQDMDHENMFWYRQDPGLGLRLIYFSYDVKMKEKGDIPEGYSVSREKKERFSLILESASTNQTSMYLCASSFYRADLNTGELFFGEGSRLTVL.

In its sample, this clone was seen once. The chain combines TRBV5-1 with TRBJ2-3; D is ambiguous. Trimming pared 0 bases from V and 6 bases from J, leaving 8 bases between. The V gene's germline CDR1 is SGHRS and CDR2 YFSETQ. The CDR3 contains 13 residues. CDR3 in amino acids: CASSLEAGDTQYF. DNA of the CDR3: TGCGCCAGCAGCTTGGAGGCCGGTGATACGCAGTATTTT.

This rearrangement joins TRBV5-5 to TRBJ2-3, with D perhaps assigned TRBD1 or TRBD2 (7 bases each). The germline gives CDR1 SGHKS, CDR2 YYEKEE (reference sequence). Trimming shortened V by 4 bases and J by 4 bases, and 19 bases separated the two germline ends. CDR3 length: 16 amino acids. CDR3 residues: CASSRAAAGGADTQYF. In DNA form, the CDR3 reads TGTGCCAGCAGCCGTGCGGCGGCAGGGGGGGCAGATACGCAGTATTTT.

The chain couples TRBV7-3 to TRBJ1-6; 10 bases are a match to TRBD1. V was pared by 5 bases and J by 7 bases, with 5 bases of the junction left unmatched. The CDR3 covers 15 residues. CDR1 and CDR2 (germline): SGHTA, FQGTGA. CDR3 bases: TGTGCCAGCAGCGCGACAGGGGGCCCCAATTCACCCCTCCACTTT. It is translated as CASSATGGPNSPLHF.